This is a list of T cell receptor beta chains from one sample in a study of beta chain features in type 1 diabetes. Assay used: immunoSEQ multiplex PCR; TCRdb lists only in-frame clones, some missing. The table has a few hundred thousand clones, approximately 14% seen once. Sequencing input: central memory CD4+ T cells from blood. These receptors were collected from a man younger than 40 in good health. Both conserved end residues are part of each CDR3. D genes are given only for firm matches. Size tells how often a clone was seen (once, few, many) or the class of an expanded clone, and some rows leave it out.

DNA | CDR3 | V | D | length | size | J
TGCGCCAGCAGCGTCGACGGACAACCCACAGATACGCAGTATTTT | CASSVDGQPTDTQYF | TRBV5-1 | - | 15 | - | TRBJ2-3
TGTGCCAGCAGCGGGGGGACTAGCGGCAAAGAGACCCAGTACTTC | CASSGGTSGKETQYF | TRBV5-4 | TRBD2 | 15 | few | TRBJ2-5
TGTGCCTGGAGTGTTGCCCGGGACAGGGAAGCTTTCTTT | CAWSVARDREAFF | TRBV30 | TRBD1 | 13 | few | TRBJ1-1
TGCGCCAGCAGCTTGGAACCAGGCACCTACAATGAGCAGTTCTTC | CASSLEPGTYNEQFF | TRBV5-1 | - | 15 | few | TRBJ2-1
TGTGCCAGCAGTTATTTGGGACTAGCGACCCGATACGAGCAGTACTTC | CASSYLGLATRYEQYF | TRBV6-6 | TRBD2 | 16 | - | TRBJ2-7
TGTGCCAGCAGTGACCCAGCGGGGGCCCCGGGAGATACGCAGTATTTT | CASSDPAGAPGDTQYF | TRBV6-1 | TRBD2 | 16 | - | TRBJ2-3
TGTGCCAGCAGCGGCCAGGACGGGGAGACCCAGTACTTC | CASSGQDGETQYF | TRBV11-3 | - | 13 | - | TRBJ2-5
TGTGCCAGCAGCTCCCTGGTGGGAAACGGAAACTATGGCTACACCTTC | CASSSLVGNGNYGYTF | TRBV5-6 | - | 16 | - | TRBJ1-2
TGTGCCAGCAGCTTGGGTAGCGGGAGGGCCGGGGAGACCCAGTACTTC | CASSLGSGRAGETQYF | TRBV7-7 | TRBD2 | 16 | few | TRBJ2-5
TGTGCCAGCAGCGTAAGCGGACAGCCGCTGAACACCGGGGAGCTGTTTTTT | CASSVSGQPLNTGELFF | TRBV9 | - | 17 | few | TRBJ2-2
TGTGCCAGCAGCTTCGAGACAGGGGACTACTACTATGGCTACACCTTC | CASSFETGDYYYGYTF | TRBV11-1 | TRBD1 | 16 | few | TRBJ1-2
TGTGCCAGCAGATGGACGGTCCAAGAGACCCAGTACTTC | CASRWTVQETQYF | TRBV2 | - | 13 | - | TRBJ2-5
TGCGCCAGCAGTCAAAAAAGCGGGACCTCAACAAAAAACATTCAGTACTTC | CASSQKSGTSTKNIQYF | TRBV23-1 | TRBD2 | 17 | few | TRBJ2-4
TGTGCTAGTGGTAAGGGAGGAGGGACCTACGAGCAGTACTTC | CASGKGGGTYEQYF | TRBV12-5 | - | 14 | few | TRBJ2-7
TGTGCCAGCAGCCAAGTACCAGCGGGCCCGGGCCCGGGGAATGAGCAGTTCTTC | CASSQVPAGPGPGNEQFF | TRBV4-2 | - | 18 | - | TRBJ2-1
TGTGCCAGCAGCCCCACCGCGGGCGCAGATACGCAGTATTTT | CASSPTAGADTQYF | TRBV11-3 | - | 14 | - | TRBJ2-3
TGTGCCAGCAGTCCCCGGACAGGGTTTACGGCCGAGCAGTACTTC | CASSPRTGFTAEQYF | TRBV27 | TRBD1 | 15 | once | TRBJ2-7
TGTGCCAGCAGCCAAGCAGGATTTAGCACAGATACGCAGTATTTT | CASSQAGFSTDTQYF | TRBV14 | - | 15 | few | TRBJ2-3
TGTGCCAGCAGCTTGGTGTCCCTAGCGGGAGCGAATGAGCAGTTCTTC | CASSLVSLAGANEQFF | TRBV5-4 | TRBD2 | 16 | - | TRBJ2-1
TGTGCCAGCAGGCTCGACAGCCTCATGAACACTGAAGCTTTCTTT | CASRLDSLMNTEAFF | TRBV6-5 | - | 15 | - | TRBJ1-1
TGTGCCACCTCAGTCGGGGCACAAGAGACCCAGTACTTC | CATSVGAQETQYF | TRBV6-5 | - | 13 | - | TRBJ2-5
TGTGCCAGCAGCCAGGGGGGAGGGCTAGCGGGAGGTGAGGTCTTC | CASSQGGGLAGGEVF | TRBV5-4 | TRBD2 | 15 | few | TRBJ2-1
TGTGCCAGCAGCCCCACATTCAGGGACTATGGCTACACCTTC | CASSPTFRDYGYTF | TRBV7-8 | - | 14 | - | TRBJ1-2
TGTGCCAGCGTATACAGGGAATCGGGAACTGAAGCTTTCTTT | CASVYRESGTEAFF | TRBV6-1 | - | 14 | - | TRBJ1-1
TGTGCCAGCAGCCCCAGGACTAGCGGGAGAATTGACACAGATACGCAGTATTTT | CASSPRTSGRIDTDTQYF | TRBV11-2 | TRBD2 | 18 | few | TRBJ2-3
TGCGCCAGCAGCCTATCTAGGGCCTACGAGCAGTACTTC | CASSLSRAYEQYF | TRBV5-1 | - | 13 | few | TRBJ2-7
TGTGCCAGCAGCCTAGGACCCCCCTCACCCCTCCACTTT | CASSLGPPSPLHF | TRBV7-8 | - | 13 | - | TRBJ1-6
TGTGCCAGCAGCTCAAGACTAGCGGGGAAAAGCACAGATACGCAGTATTTT | CASSSRLAGKSTDTQYF | TRBV7-2 | TRBD2 | 17 | - | TRBJ2-3
TGTGCCAGCTCACCGGCGGGGGGGATCTACGAGCAGTACTTC | CASSPAGGIYEQYF | TRBV2 | TRBD2 | 14 | - | TRBJ2-7
TGTGCCATCCGAACCCGGGTAGGCTATGGCTACACCTTC | CAIRTRVGYGYTF | TRBV6-6 | - | 13 | - | TRBJ1-2
TGTGCCAGCAGCCCCGGGACAACTAATGAAAAACTGTTTTTT | CASSPGTTNEKLFF | TRBV11-1 | - | 14 | few | TRBJ1-4
TGTGCCAGCAGTCCGGCCCTCTGGGTTGATGAGCAGTTCTTC | CASSPALWVDEQFF | TRBV2 | - | 14 | few | TRBJ2-1
TGTGCCAGCAGCGTAGGGAGGAGGGAGCAGGGTGAAGCTTTCTTT | CASSVGRREQGEAFF | TRBV9 | - | 15 | - | TRBJ1-1
TGTGCCAGCAGTGACCCTGGGACAGGGGGCCATCAGCCCCAGCATTTT | CASSDPGTGGHQPQHF | TRBV2 | TRBD1 | 16 | - | TRBJ1-5
TGTGCCAGCAGCTTTTCGACAGACCCGCCCCAGCATTTT | CASSFSTDPPQHF | TRBV7-2 | - | 13 | - | TRBJ1-5
TGTGCCAGCAGCGTAGCTAGCGGGGGGGCATCTGAGCAGTACTTC | CASSVASGGASEQYF | TRBV9 | TRBD2 | 15 | once | TRBJ2-7
TGTGCCAGCTCACCCAACGGCGGCTCCTACGAGCAGTACTTC | CASSPNGGSYEQYF | TRBV18 | - | 14 | many | TRBJ2-7
TGTGCCAGCAGTGCACTAGCGAACACAGATACGCAGTATTTT | CASSALANTDTQYF | TRBV2 | TRBD2 | 14 | few | TRBJ2-3
TGTGCCAGCAGTCTTCAGGGTTCCGGGGCCAACGTCCTGACTTTC | CASSLQGSGANVLTF | TRBV6-1 | - | 15 | few | TRBJ2-6
TGTGCCAGCAGTTTATTTGGGACTAGACAGTCCGGGGAGCTGTTTTTT | CASSLFGTRQSGELFF | TRBV28 | TRBD2 | 16 | - | TRBJ2-2
TGTGCCAGCAGCCTTCGACAGGGGGCAAACTATGGCTACACCTTC | CASSLRQGANYGYTF | TRBV6-6 | TRBD1 | 15 | - | TRBJ1-2
TGTGCCAGCAGTCACAGGGGCGGGGAGACTGAAGCTTTCTTT | CASSHRGGETEAFF | TRBV2 | TRBD1 | 14 | - | TRBJ1-1
TGTGCCACCAGCAAAGGGACAGGCCGCTCTGGGGCCAACGTCCTGACTTTC | CATSKGTGRSGANVLTF | TRBV15 | TRBD1 | 17 | few | TRBJ2-6